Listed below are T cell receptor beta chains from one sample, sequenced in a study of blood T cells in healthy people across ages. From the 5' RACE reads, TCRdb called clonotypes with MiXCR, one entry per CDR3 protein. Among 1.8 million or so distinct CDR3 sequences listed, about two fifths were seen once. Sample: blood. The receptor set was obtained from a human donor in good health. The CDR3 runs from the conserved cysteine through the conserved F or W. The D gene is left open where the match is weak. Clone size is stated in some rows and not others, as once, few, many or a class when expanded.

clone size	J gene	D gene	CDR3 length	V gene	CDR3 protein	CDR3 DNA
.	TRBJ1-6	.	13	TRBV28	CASSVDLLLPLHF	TGTGCCAGCAGTGTGGACTTGTTATTGCCCCTCCACTTT
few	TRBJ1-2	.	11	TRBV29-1	CSVDLTSGYTF	TGCAGCGTTGACCTGACTAGCGGCTACACCTTC
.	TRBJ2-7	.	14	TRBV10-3	CAISAGLGSYEQYF	TGTGCCATCAGTGCGGGACTCGGCTCCTACGAGCAGTACTTC
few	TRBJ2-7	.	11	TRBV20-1	CSATRSNEQYF	TGCAGTGCTACCCGGTCGAACGAGCAGTACTTC
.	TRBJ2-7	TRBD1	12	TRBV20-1	CSVAGQGDEQYF	TGCAGTGTCGCGGGACAGGGTGACGAGCAGTACTTC
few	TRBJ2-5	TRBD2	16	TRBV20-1	CSARESVAGGQETQYF	TGCAGTGCTAGAGAGTCGGTAGCGGGGGGACAAGAGACCCAGTACTTC
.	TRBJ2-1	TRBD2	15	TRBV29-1	CSVGLVAGARNEQFF	TGCAGCGTTGGGTTGGTAGCGGGGGCACGCAATGAGCAGTTCTTC
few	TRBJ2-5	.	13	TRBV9	CASSSILQESQYF	TGTGCCAGCAGCTCGATCCTCCAAGAGTCCCAGTACTTC
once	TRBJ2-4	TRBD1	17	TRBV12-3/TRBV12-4	CASSSPARGRPYNEQYF	TGTGCCAGCAGTTCTCCGGCCAGGGGGCGCCCCTACAATGAGCAGTACTTC
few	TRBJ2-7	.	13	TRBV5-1	CASSPENQGQQYF	TGCGCCAGCAGCCCCGAAAACCAGGGACAGCAGTACTTC
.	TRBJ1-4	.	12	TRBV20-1	CSAPWAREKLFF	TGCAGTGCTCCGTGGGCCCGGGAAAAACTGTTTTTT
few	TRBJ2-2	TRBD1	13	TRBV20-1	CSAASTGAGELFF	TGCAGTGCTGCCTCGACAGGGGCCGGGGAGCTGTTTTTT
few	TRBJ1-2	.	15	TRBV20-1	CSARDRGKVEYGYTF	TGCAGTGCTAGAGATCGAGGGAAAGTAGAATATGGCTACACCTTC
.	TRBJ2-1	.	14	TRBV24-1	CATSDPLEGNEQFF	TGTGCCACCAGTGATCCCCTGGAGGGCAATGAGCAGTTCTTC
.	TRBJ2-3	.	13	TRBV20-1	CSAKDSGTDTQYF	TGCAGTGCTAAGGACAGCGGCACAGATACGCAGTATTTT
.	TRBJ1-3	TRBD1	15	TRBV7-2	CASSADGTAGNTIYF	TGTGCCAGCAGCGCCGACGGGACAGCAGGAAACACCATATATTTT
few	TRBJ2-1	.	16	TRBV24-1	CATSDKRTALGNEQFF	TGTGCCACCAGTGACAAACGGACAGCCCTCGGCAATGAGCAGTTCTTC
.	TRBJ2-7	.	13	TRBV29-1	CSVGDGQTYEQYF	TGCAGCGTGGGGGATGGACAGACCTACGAGCAGTACTTC
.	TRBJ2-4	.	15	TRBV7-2	CASSLGSGFIGEQYF	TGTGCCAGCAGCTTAGGGTCCGGGTTCATCGGTGAGCAGTACTTC
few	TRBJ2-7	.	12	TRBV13	CASSHSWGEQYF	TGTGCCAGCAGCCATAGTTGGGGCGAGCAGTACTTC
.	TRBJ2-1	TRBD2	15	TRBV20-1	CSAREGGLAGNEQFF	TGCAGTGCTAGAGAGGGAGGCCTAGCGGGCAATGAGCAGTTCTTC
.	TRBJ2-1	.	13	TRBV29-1	CSVGRIQDNEQFF	TGCAGCGTTGGGAGGATTCAGGACAATGAGCAGTTCTTC
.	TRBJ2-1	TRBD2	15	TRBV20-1	CSATLGAGGRNEQFF	TGCAGTGCCACCCTAGGAGCGGGGGGGCGTAATGAGCAGTTCTTC
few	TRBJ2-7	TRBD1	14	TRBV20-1	CSARGQGASYEQYF	TGCAGTGCTAGAGGGCAGGGGGCCTCCTACGAGCAGTACTTC
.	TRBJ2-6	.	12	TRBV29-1	CSVQHTANVLTF	TGCAGCGTCCAGCACACGGCCAACGTCCTGACTTTC